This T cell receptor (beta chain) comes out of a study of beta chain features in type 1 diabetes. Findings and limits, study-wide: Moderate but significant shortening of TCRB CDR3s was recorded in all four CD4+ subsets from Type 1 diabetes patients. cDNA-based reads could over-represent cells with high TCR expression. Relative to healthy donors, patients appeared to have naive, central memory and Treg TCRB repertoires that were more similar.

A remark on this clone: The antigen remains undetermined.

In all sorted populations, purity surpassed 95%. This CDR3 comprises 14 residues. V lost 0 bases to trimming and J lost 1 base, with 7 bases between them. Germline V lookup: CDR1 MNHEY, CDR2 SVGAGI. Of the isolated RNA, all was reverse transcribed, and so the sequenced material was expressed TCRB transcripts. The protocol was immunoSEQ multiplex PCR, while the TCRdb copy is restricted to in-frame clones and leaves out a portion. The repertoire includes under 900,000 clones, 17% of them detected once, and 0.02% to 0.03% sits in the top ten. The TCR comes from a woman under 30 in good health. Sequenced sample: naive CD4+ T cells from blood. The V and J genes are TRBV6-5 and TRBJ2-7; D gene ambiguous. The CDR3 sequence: CASSYSSGSYEQYF. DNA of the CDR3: TGTGCCAGCAGTTACTCTTCTGGATCCTACGAGCAGTACTTC.